One sample yielded the 11 T cell receptor beta chains listed below, sequenced in a study of CXCR3-negative and CXCR3-positive naive CD8 T cells. Study findings and constraints: CXCR3-expressing naive cells carried TRB CDR3s more hydrophobic than those of CXCR3-negative naive cells.

UMI-labeled TRB cDNA libraries were prepared by 5' RACE. TCRdb reprocessed the 5' RACE reads and reports one entry per CDR3 protein, with no DNA. Found here are about 89,000 distinct CDR3 sequences; the top ten clones hold around 0.53%. These receptors are not linked to any known antigen. The sample comprised naive CXCR3+ CD8+ T cells from blood. Subset specified: CD45RO-CCR7+CD27+CD95- naive CD8+ T cells expressing CXCR3 (TNR3+). These TCRs come from a human donor in good health. Some clones in this sample may be carry-over from other donors' samples.

This chain joins TRBV19 and TRBJ2-1. Per germline, CDR1 LNHDA and CDR2 SQIVND (reference sequence). The CDR3 extends over 15 amino acids. The CDR3 reads CASSMSGNLYDEQFF.

The chain is built from TRBV28 and TRBJ2-3; no DNA is available, so the TRBD2 call from TCRdb remains unchecked. The CDR3 contains 15 residues. CDR1 MDHEN and CDR2 SYDVKM come from the germline V gene. CDR3 protein: CASTRARGGADTQYF.

The chain joins TRBV28 to TRBJ2-5. The germline CDR1 and CDR2 sequences are MDHEN and SYDVKM. The CDR3 is 18 residues long. The CDR3 is CASSSRKKDLWGRETQYF. Variable domain in full (rest from reference TRBV28 and TRBJ2-5): DVKVTQSSRYLVKRTGEKVFLECVQDMDHENMFWYRQDPGLGLRLIYFSYDVKMKEKGDIPEGYSVSREKKERFSLILESASTNQTSMYLCASSSRKKDLWGRETQYFGPGTRLLVL.

The chain links TRBV11-2 to TRBJ2-7. The CDR3 totals 12 residues. Germline V lookup: CDR1 SGHAT, CDR2 FQNNGV. The CDR3: CASSRFSYEQYF.

The chain joins TRBV5-4 to TRBJ2-2. Per germline, CDR1 SGHNT and CDR2 YYREEE (reference sequence). CDR3 size: 12 residues. The CDR3 loop is CATETNTGELFF.

The gene calls are TRBV5-1 and TRBJ2-7; without DNA, the TCRdb call of TRBD1 cannot be checked. CDR1 SGHRS and CDR2 YFSETQ come from the germline V gene. The CDR3 runs to 15 residues. CDR3 protein: CASSLDRGPSYEQYF. Full variable domain (missing parts from reference TRBV5-1 and TRBJ2-7): KAGVTQTPRYLIKTRGQQVTLSCSPISGHRSVSWYQQTPGQGLQFLFEYFSETQRNKGNFPGRFSGRQFSNSRSEMNVSTLELGDSALYLCASSLDRGPSYEQYFGPGTRLTVT.

This chain connects TRBV28 to TRBJ2-1; TCRdb proposes TRBD1, but this gene call is untestable without DNA. The CDR3 covers 14 residues. CDR1 is MDHEN, CDR2 SYDVKM, per germline. This chain's CDR3 is CASSLWLGGNEQFF.

The chain carries TRBV7-2 and TRBJ2-7; TCRdb lists TRBD2, though no DNA is available to test this call. The CDR3 has 12 amino acids. CDR1 and CDR2 from the germline V gene are SGHTA and FQGNSA. The CDR3 reads CASSLLEFEQYF.

The chain carries TRBV4-1 and TRBJ2-5; the D call from TCRdb, TRBD2, cannot be confirmed without DNA. Looked up from germline, CDR1 is MGHRA and CDR2 is YSYEKL. The CDR3 sequence is 15 residues long. CDR3 protein: CASSQDRLAGVTQYF.

CDR3 sequence reads: CASRPLAGDYEQYF. The chain couples TRBV28 to TRBJ2-7; TCRdb reports TRBD2, a call that lacks DNA to check it against. The germline CDR1 and CDR2 sequences are MDHEN and SYDVKM. CDR3 length: 14 residues.

The J gene is TRBJ2-1, the V gene TRBV29-1. Germline V gene data show CDR1 as SQVTM and CDR2 as ANQGSEA. The CDR3 sequence is 16 residues long. The CDR3 sequence: CSVDFYTGASYNEQFF.